This T cell receptor beta chain stems from a study of shared T cell receptors in the human thymus. This CDR3 is 17 amino acids long. V was trimmed by 4 bases and J by 0 bases, leaving 16 bases between them. From germline, CDR1 is SGHTA and CDR2 FQGNSA. TCRdb's table, derived via immunoSEQ multiplex PCR, lists solely in-frame clones and lacks some. This table holds about 610,000 clones, approximately 88% found once. These data were likewise used in another study, on human thymus T cells. From that study: Those donating were healthy Finnish infants in corrective surgery for congenital heart defects. Resections that were taken during corrective heart surgery supplied the thymus tissue. The authors found apparently biased V and J gene usage in thymic and blood repertoires. Highly overlapping thymic repertoires in unrelated individuals were reported by related research.

The V gene is TRBV7-2, the J gene TRBJ2-1; D might be TRBD1 (7 bases). Sequencing was performed on thymocytes. The receptor was isolated from a boy in the first two years of life with a congenital heart defect. CDR3 loop: CASSYPPGGSSYNEQFF. As DNA, the CDR3 is TGTGCCAGCAGCTATCCCCCAGGGGGGAGCTCCTACAATGAGCAGTTCTTC.